The T cell receptor (beta chain) under discussion was sequenced for a study of blood T cell repertoires in COVID-19. About the study: Collection of acute and convalescent COVID-19 samples took place in the United States, Italy and Spain. Nucleic acid was either cDNA or gDNA, and it came from T cells, B-cell-depleted T cells, or PBMCs.

Study processing details: Reference gene primers were amplified, and this amplification served to estimate nucleated cell counts. TCRdb's table, derived via immunoSEQ multiplex PCR, lists solely in-frame clones and lacks some. D and trimming come from the DNA, and the V and J calls and clone size come from that table. The table has 130,000 or so clones, around 88% seen once. The CDR3 spans 16 residues. J gave up 5 bases and V 4 bases, and 14 bases lay outside the gene matches. The germline V gene encodes CDR1 SGDLS and CDR2 YYNGEE. This clone was observed once. The source is a man aged 50-60 years with acute or convalescent COVID-19. Sequences were obtained from peripheral blood. V and J are TRBV9 and TRBJ1-2; 7 positions agree with TRBD1. The CDR3 DNA sequence: TGTGCCAGCAGCTCCCAGACAGGGCGCTTCTTTTATGGCTACACCTTC. As protein: CASSSQTGRFFYGYTF.